These 7 T cell receptor beta chains originate from one sample sequenced in a study of blood T cell repertoires in COVID-19. Libraries were prepared by immunoSEQ multiplex PCR; TCRdb keeps only in-frame clonotypes and omits some of them. The profile shows about 26,000 clones, approximately 86% of them singletons. Sample: peripheral blood. Receptor source: a man aged 65 to 85 with acute or convalescent COVID-19.

This clone was found once. The chain is built from TRBV9 and TRBJ2-5; D may be TRBD1 (6 bases). The CDR3 totals 15 residues. Trimming removed 3 bases from V and 4 bases from J, with 16 bases in between. The V gene's germline CDR1 is SGDLS and CDR2 YYNGEE. This CDR3 is CASSAYTGYRETQYF. CDR3 DNA: TGTGCCAGCAGCGCATATACAGGGTATCGAGAGACCCAGTACTTC.

There are a few counts of this clone. The chain employs TRBV27 and TRBJ2-3, with D possibly matching TRBD2 (6 bases). Germline V gives CDR1 MNHEY, CDR2 SMNVEV (reference sequence). The CDR3 has 17 amino acids. Trimming shortened V by 4 bases and J by 3 bases, and 20 bases separated the two germline ends. The DNA of the CDR3 is TGTGCCAGCAGTTCGGGGTGGGGGGTACAAGGGACAGATACGCAGTATTTT. Translating gives CASSSGWGVQGTDTQYF.

The J gene is TRBJ2-5, the V gene TRBV4-2; D may be TRBD1 (6 bases). The CDR3 is made up of 15 amino acids. Germline CDR1 is LGHNA and CDR2 is YNFKEQ. V was trimmed by 2 bases and J by 0 bases, leaving 10 bases between them. As DNA, the CDR3 is TGTGCCAGCAGCCAACAAGACAGGAACCAAGAGACCCAGTACTTC. Translating gives CASSQQDRNQETQYF.

The chain carries TRBV5-6 and TRBJ1-5; D uncertain. The germline gives CDR1 SGHDT, CDR2 YYEEEE. V was cut by 0 bases and J by 5 bases, with 12 bases left in between. There are 15 residues in the CDR3. The CDR3 here is CASSLAGRTDQPQHF. The CDR3 bases are TGTGCCAGCAGCTTGGCTGGGAGAACGGATCAGCCCCAGCATTTT.

This clone has only a few counts. The V gene is TRBV4-3, the J gene TRBJ2-3; no clear D. This CDR3 is built from 15 residues. Trimming took off 5 bases at V and 0 bases at J, with 12 bases between the two ends. Per germline, CDR1 LGHNA and CDR2 YSLEER. CDR3 DNA: TGCGCCAGCAGCTTCCACTTCCCTAGCACAGATACGCAGTATTTT. It translates to CASSFHFPSTDTQYF.

The chain is built from TRBV11-2 and TRBJ1-6; D possibly corresponds to TRBD1 (5 bases). The CDR3 consists of 17 residues. Looked up from germline, CDR1 is SGHAT and CDR2 is FQNNGV. Trimming took off 4 bases at V and 0 bases at J, with 13 bases between the two ends. The CDR3 DNA reads as TGTGCCAGCAGCTCTCGTTGGGGCAGCTCCTATAATTCACCCCTCCACTTT. This encodes CASSSRWGSSYNSPLHF.

The genes are TRBV27 and TRBJ1-1, with 7 nucleotides matching TRBD1. From germline, CDR1 is MNHEY and CDR2 SMNVEV (reference sequence). Trimming cost V 3 bases and J 0 bases; bases outside gene matches: 7. This CDR3 has 16 amino acids. The CDR3 region has the DNA TGTGCCAGCAGTTTGCGCAGGGGACAGCTGAACACTGAAGCTTTCTTT. Translating gives CASSLRRGQLNTEAFF.